Here is one T cell receptor (beta chain) with its context. This clonotype came up a few times. Its antigen has not been determined. No clone much larger than this one lies a single base away; base qualities are absent. The protocol used for the library was PCR. TCR sequencing of DNA from cultured CD4+ T cells used the Oncomine TCR Beta short-read assay at the Johns Hopkins FTIC core. The QIAamp micro DNA kit was used to extract genomic DNA from the cultured CD4+ T cells. Oncomine TCR Beta libraries made from cultured CD4+ T cells were pooled using unique dual indexes and sequenced on an Illumina iSeq 100. Turning to the authors' computational methods: Non-productive sequences were removed, and CDR3s that did not start with C, did not end with F or W, or were shorter than 7 amino acids were discarded. Antigen-specific clonotypes were identified using the MANAFEST web application through comparison of peptide-stimulated wells with reference and other culture wells. An FDR below 0.05, an odds ratio above 5, and a productive frequency above 0.1% in at least two of three replicate wells were required for clones to be considered positive. A clonotype counted as cross-reactive if it showed significant expansion both in the SARS-CoV-2 spike wells and in at least one common cold coronavirus spike condition. Similarity between CDR3 sequences was evaluated in R version 3.6.1 using Levenshtein distances (stringdist) and unrooted phylogenetic trees (ape). The public reads were reprocessed in TCRdb via fastp at Q25 and MiXCR, keeping in-frame beta chains. All rows with the same CDR3 protein become a single entry with the most common DNA and genes. For this entry, the V and J calls and clone size follow TCRdb and not the study's own pipeline. A total of around 25,000 distinct CDR3 sequences appear in this sample, 28% of them only once. The top ten constitute about 7.1% of the sample.

The time point label here, explained by the study, means: late sampling 161 to 241 days after vaccination in a few convalescent patients. This specimen's treatment or condition label, interpreted: roughly nine-day PBMC culture with coronavirus spike peptide pools or control peptides (ViraFEST assay). The ViraFEST assay, used in the study, expanded antigen-specific T cells with peptide pools and then identified the expanded clonotypes through TCR sequencing. The positive SARS-CoV-2 PCR tests of the convalescent patients were dated from March to December 2020, before the Alpha, Beta and Delta variants emerged in the United States. Each well held 2.1 million or so PBMCs cultured in IMDM containing roughly 5% human AB serum and approximately 9.4 IU/ml IL-2, with 10 ug/ml peptide pools added. Half of the culture medium was replaced with fresh IL-2-containing medium on days 3 and 7. Once the cells had been in culture for 9 to 10 days, the EasySep CD4+ T cell isolation kit was used to isolate CD4+ T cells by negative selection. Ficoll-Paque Plus gradient centrifugation was used to isolate PBMCs from whole blood, and the isolated PBMCs were then either used fresh or cryopreserved at -140C. Culture conditions were generally each tested in triplicate wells.

This specimen belongs to a study of vaccination and CD4 T cells after COVID-19 (dated by TCRdb to between 2021 and 2022). Background for the entire study: Convalescent patients had a positive SARS-CoV-2 result on nasal swab PCR, and of these patients, about ten had mild disease and one had severe disease. The convalescent cohort included six males and four females, with two Hispanic individuals, seven Caucasians, two Asians and one multiracial person. Each participant got two doses of either the Pfizer-BioNTech BNT162b2 vaccine (n=8) or the Moderna mRNA-1273 vaccine (n=2). Post-COVID blood samples from convalescent patients were collected a median of approximately 93 days after diagnosis, with a range of roughly 35 to 180 days. The time from the second vaccine dose to post-vaccine blood sampling had a median of roughly 70 days and ranged from about 13 to 250 days. A few convalescent patients were sampled both early after vaccination (day 14) and late after vaccination (days 161 to 241). Culture stimuli were overlapping spike peptide pools from SARS-CoV-2 and from the common cold coronaviruses HCoV-NL63, HCoV-OC43 and HCoV-229E. Control cultures received a CEFX viral epitope pool as the positive control, an HIV-1 Nef peptide pool as the negative control, or no peptide. In 10 COVID-19 convalescent patients and a handful of infection-naive healthy vaccine recipients, the spike-specific CD4+ TCR repertoire before mRNA vaccination was compared with the repertoire after mRNA vaccination. Overall study outcomes, separate from this receptor: Relatively few convalescent patients were included in the study, and early timepoints after natural infection were not analyzed. Among the post-vaccine SARS-CoV-2-reactive clones in convalescent patients, a median roughly 85% showed up only after vaccination, which suggests vaccine-specific priming. Of the vaccine-specific clones in convalescent patients, 304 of 307, or nearly all, reacted only to SARS-CoV-2 spike and did not cross-react with common cold coronaviruses. Although the median number of SARS-CoV-2-reactive clonotypes went up from roughly 20 after infection to 35 to 40 after vaccination, the increase was not significant.

From cysteine to phenylalanine, the CDR3 is 15 amino acids long. Solely the CDR3 DNA is kept, with 45 bases framed from the first base. In the germline V gene, CDR1 corresponds to MDHEN and CDR2 to SYDVKM. V and J lose 4 bases and 2 bases, and a span of 15 bases separates them. This receptor chain uses TRBV28 and TRBJ2-7, with the D gene not clear enough to name. The material was CD4+ T cells from blood, cultured in vitro, obtained about 7 months after SARS-CoV-2 vaccination. The TCR was taken from a human donor who had recovered from COVID-19. The CDR3 loop reads CASSYPLGRAYEQYF. The bases are TGTGCCAGCAGTTATCCCCTTGGCAGAGCCTACGAGCAGTACTTC.